This T cell receptor beta chain was captured in a study of T cell responses to AZD1222 COVID-19 vaccine. The study's findings and limits: Increased Spike-specific TCR breadth and depth were observed after two AZD1222 doses.

In this sample, this clone turned up once. Its antigen is unknown. Trimming removed 4 bases from V and 4 bases from J, with 15 bases in between. CDR3 length: 15 residues. Germline lookup yields CDR1 SGHRS and CDR2 YFSETQ. Using immunoSEQ multiplex PCR, the repertoire was profiled, and TCRdb retains in-frame clones only, with some absent. The data show fewer than 200,000 clones, 87% seen once. The source material was peripheral blood, sampled 28 days after the second AZD1222 dose. V is TRBV5-1 and J is TRBJ2-1; maybe TRBD1 (6 bases). This sequence originates from an adult who received the AZD1222 COVID-19 vaccine. The CDR3 spells CASSGGQVRYNEQFF. CDR3 DNA: TGCGCCAGCAGCGGGGGCCAGGTCCGATACAATGAGCAGTTCTTC.